This T cell receptor beta chain was recovered during a study of blood T cell repertoires in COVID-19. About the research overall: Researchers got acute and convalescent COVID-19 samples from the United States, Italy and Spain.

Data came from immunoSEQ multiplex PCR; TCRdb stores just in-frame clones and leaves some out. In the table there are roughly 110,000 clones, around 90% of which are singletons. The receptor's source is a woman aged 30 to 39 with acute or convalescent COVID-19. Sequencing was performed on peripheral blood.

The CDR3 reads CATDGSGTGHEQFF. The CDR3 DNA sequence: TGTGCCACCGACGGCTCCGGGACAGGGCATGAGCAGTTCTTC. The genes are TRBV24-1 and TRBJ2-1, with 9 positions matching TRBD1. CDR1 is KGHDR and CDR2 is SFDVKD in the germline V gene. V lost 9 bases, J lost 8 bases, and 10 bases stayed unmatched. This CDR3 is built from 14 residues.